This T cell receptor beta chain originates from a study of beta chain features in type 1 diabetes. Study-wide results and caveats: Across patients, naive, central memory and Treg TCRB repertoires exhibited apparently greater similarity than was observed across healthy donors. When Type 1 diabetes patients were examined, their TCRB CDR3s proved moderately but significantly shorter in all four CD4+ subsets. HLA influence on TCRB rearrangement stayed unresolved here.

Trimming cost V 5 bases and J 0 bases, with 5 bases left between them. The CDR3 is made up of 13 amino acids. Germline V gene data show CDR1 as MDHEN and CDR2 as SYDVKM. The study reverse transcribed the entire isolated RNA, so it sequenced expressed TCRB transcripts. TCRdb's table, derived via immunoSEQ multiplex PCR, lists solely in-frame clones and lacks some. The sample has about 120,000 clones; 15% to 20% are singletons. On this clone itself: As yet, its antigen is unknown.

This chain uses TRBV28 with TRBJ2-4; no reliable D call. The sequenced sample was central memory CD4+ T cells from blood. The source of this sequence is a man between 18 and 29 years old with type 1 diabetes. The CDR3 sequence: CASSLVAKNIQYF. CDR3 in DNA: TGTGCCAGCAGTCTAGTAGCCAAAAACATTCAGTACTTC.